This entry concerns a single T cell receptor (beta chain). The data stem from a study of molecular identifiers for immune sequencing clone quantification. Turning to the study itself: Split five ways in replicates, RNA from approximately 20,000 or 100,000 naive CD8 cells had four portions sequenced.

The V end was cut by 2 bases, the J end by 0 bases, with 8 bases between. Germline CDR1 and CDR2: LNHDA and SQIVND (reference sequence). The CDR3 has 16 residues. The sorting of naive CD8 T cells used the CD8+CD4-CCR7+CD45RA+ phenotype. Listed TCR primers and previously described methods were used for bulk TCR libraries. TCRdb ran MiXCR on the PCR reads and lists one entry per CDR3 protein. The data contain around 460,000 distinct CDR3 sequences, about 21% of them seen just once; the ten biggest clones take up 0.84%. The sequenced sample consisted of naive CD8+ T cells from blood, with Jurkat cell RNA spiked in. Specified subset: FACS-sorted CD8+CD4-CCR7+CD45RA+ naive T cells. This clonotype originated in a human donor in good health. Some libraries in this study had Jurkat cell RNA spiked in. This rearrangement joins TRBV19 to TRBJ2-6, with D hard to call. The CDR3 nucleotides read TGTGCCAGTAGTATACAGAAATACTCTGGGGCCAACGTCCTGACTTTC. As protein: CASSIQKYSGANVLTF.